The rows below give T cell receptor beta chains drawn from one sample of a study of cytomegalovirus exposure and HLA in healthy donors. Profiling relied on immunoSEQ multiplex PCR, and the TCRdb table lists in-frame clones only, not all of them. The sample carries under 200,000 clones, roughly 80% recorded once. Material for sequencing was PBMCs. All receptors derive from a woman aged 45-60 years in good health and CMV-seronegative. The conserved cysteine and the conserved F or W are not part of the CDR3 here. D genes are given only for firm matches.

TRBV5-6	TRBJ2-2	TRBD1	ASSPRQGGTGELF
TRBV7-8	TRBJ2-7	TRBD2	ASSGGTSGHEQY
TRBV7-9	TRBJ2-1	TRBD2	ASSPRGSSYNEQF
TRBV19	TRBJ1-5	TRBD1	ASSPDRVGQPQH
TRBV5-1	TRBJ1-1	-	ASSLDPGSRNTEAF
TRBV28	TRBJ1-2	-	ASSLYIFPDRNYGYT
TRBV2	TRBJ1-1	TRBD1	ASSRTGQKAEAF
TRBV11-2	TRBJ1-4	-	ASSLDRLGTNEKLF
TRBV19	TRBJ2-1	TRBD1	ASSMRQGLGASYNEQF
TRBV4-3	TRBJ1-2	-	ASSQDPSYGYT
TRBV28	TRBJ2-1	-	ASSQYNEQF
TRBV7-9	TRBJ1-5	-	ASSLGGVQPQH
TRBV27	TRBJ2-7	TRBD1	ASKPSTGAMGSYEQY
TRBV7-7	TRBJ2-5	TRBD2	ASSLAPVASGGSETQY
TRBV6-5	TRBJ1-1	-	ASSYSPTPGTEAF
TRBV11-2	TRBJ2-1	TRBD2	ASSPGGTYNEQF
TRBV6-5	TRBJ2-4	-	ASVIWGAG
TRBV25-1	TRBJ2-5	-	ASSEPDWDLQETQY
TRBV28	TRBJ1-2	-	ASSLRQVTDGYT
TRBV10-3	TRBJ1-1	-	AISDWGTGGTEAF
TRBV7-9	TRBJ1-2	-	ASSFGMNRGYT
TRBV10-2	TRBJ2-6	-	ASSESRGHSGANVLT
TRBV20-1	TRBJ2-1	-	SAYYNEQF
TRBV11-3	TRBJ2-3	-	ASSLGTDTDTQY
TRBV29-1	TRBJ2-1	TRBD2	SVELGSGATYNEQF
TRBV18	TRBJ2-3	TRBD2	ASSPSGRLDPSATQY
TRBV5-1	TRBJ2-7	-	ASSSQGGEQY
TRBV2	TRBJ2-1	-	ASRGGTPNEQF
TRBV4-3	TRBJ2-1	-	ASSQDWRLVADEQF
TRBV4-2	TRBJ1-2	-	ASSQDGDGYT
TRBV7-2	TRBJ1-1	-	ASSQSGTHTEAF
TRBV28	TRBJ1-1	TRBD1	ASSLFGQDLNTEAF
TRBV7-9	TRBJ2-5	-	ASSFNGQETQY
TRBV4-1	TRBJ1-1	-	ASSQARGAEAF
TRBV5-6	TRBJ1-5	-	ASSLEGATRNQPQH
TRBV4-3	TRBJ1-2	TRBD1	ASSQEIRGSNYGYT
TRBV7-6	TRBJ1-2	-	ASSQLEGYGYT
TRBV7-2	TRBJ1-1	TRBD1	ASSISGQRSSEAF
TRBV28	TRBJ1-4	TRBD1	ASSSGTGEEKLF
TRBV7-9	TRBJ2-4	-	ASSLGDTPAKNIQY
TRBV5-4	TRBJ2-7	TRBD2	ASSLAPGLGAYEQY
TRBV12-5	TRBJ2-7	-	ASALGRGPYEQY
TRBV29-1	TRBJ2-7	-	SVLSFDRGYEQY
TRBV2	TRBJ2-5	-	ASVWTVYQETQY
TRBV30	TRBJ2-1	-	AWSLSSYNEQF
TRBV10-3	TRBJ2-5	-	AISESGADQETQY
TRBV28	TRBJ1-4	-	ATREGGANEKLF
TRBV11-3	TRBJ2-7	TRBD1	ASSRDRGEQY
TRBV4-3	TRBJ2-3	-	ASSQDLRGTDTQY